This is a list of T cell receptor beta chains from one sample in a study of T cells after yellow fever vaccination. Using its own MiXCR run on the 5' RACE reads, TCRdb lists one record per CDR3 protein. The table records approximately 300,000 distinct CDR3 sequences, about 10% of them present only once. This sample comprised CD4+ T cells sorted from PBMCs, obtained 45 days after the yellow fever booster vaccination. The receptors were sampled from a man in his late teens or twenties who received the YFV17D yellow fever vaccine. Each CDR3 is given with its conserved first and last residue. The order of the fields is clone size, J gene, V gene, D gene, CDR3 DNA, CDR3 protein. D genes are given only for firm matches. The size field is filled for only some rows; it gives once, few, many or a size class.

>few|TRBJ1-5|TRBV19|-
TGTGCCAGTAGTTCTTTGGGGGGTCAGCCCCAGCATTTT
CASSSLGGQPQHF
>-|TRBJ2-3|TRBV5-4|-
TGTGCCAGCAGCTCATTGACACAGAGCACAGATACGCAGTATTTT
CASSSLTQSTDTQYF
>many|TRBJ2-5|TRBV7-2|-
TGTGCCAGCAGCTTAGGTCGGGGCGGGACCCAGTACTTC
CASSLGRGGTQYF
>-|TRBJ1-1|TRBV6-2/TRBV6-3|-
TGTGCCAGCAGTTACTTGAGGAGTGAAGGCACTGAAGCTTTCTTT
CASSYLRSEGTEAFF
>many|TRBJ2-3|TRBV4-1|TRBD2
TGCGCCAGCAGCCCCCATTCGGTGGGGGGGACCAAACGCACAGATACGCAGTATTTT
CASSPHSVGGTKRTDTQYF
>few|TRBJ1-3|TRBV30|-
TGTGCCTGGAGTGTCCAGTACGTTGGGGGAGACACCATATATTTT
CAWSVQYVGGDTIYF
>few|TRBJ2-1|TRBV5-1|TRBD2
TGCGCCAGCACACTAGCGGAGGTCGGGTACAATGAGCAGTTCTTC
CASTLAEVGYNEQFF
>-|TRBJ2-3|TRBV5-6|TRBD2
TGTGCCAGCAGCTTGAGATTAGCGGGGACAGATACGCAGTATTTT
CASSLRLAGTDTQYF
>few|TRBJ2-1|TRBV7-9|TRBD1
TGTGCCAGCAGCCCGCCGGTCGACAGGGATGAGCAGTTCTTC
CASSPPVDRDEQFF
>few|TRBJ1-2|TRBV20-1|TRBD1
TGCAGTGCCGCTCGACAGGGGGCTTCCTATGGCTACACCTTC
CSAARQGASYGYTF
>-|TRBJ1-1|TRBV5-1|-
TGCGCCAGCAGCTTTGTTCAGGGAGGCACTGAAGCTTTCTTT
CASSFVQGGTEAFF
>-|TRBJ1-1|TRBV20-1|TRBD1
TGCAGTGCTAGAGGGGCAGGGGGGAACACTGAAGCTTTCTTT
CSARGAGGNTEAFF
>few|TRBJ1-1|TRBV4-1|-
TGCGCCAGCAGCCAAGGGAGTAGGCGGGGGCGGAACACTGAAGCTTTCTTT
CASSQGSRRGRNTEAFF
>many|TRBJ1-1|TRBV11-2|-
TGTGCCAGCAGCCTCGGAACCAGGGGTACTGAAGCTTTCTTT
CASSLGTRGTEAFF
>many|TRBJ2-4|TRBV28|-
TGTGCCAGCAGCCTTCGCACGAGTTTAGCCAAAAACATTCAGTACTTC
CASSLRTSLAKNIQYF
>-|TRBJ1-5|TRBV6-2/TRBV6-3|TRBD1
TGTGCCAGCAGCAATACCCTGACAGGGGGCCGCAATCAGCCCCAGCATTTT
CASSNTLTGGRNQPQHF
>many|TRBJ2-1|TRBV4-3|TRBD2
TGCGCCAGCAGCCAAGAAGGCGCGGGGGGGCCTTCGTTCTTC
CASSQEGAGGPSFF
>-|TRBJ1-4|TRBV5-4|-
TGTGCCAGCAGCTTGGGTGGGGAGGCAGAAAAACTGTTTTTT
CASSLGGEAEKLFF
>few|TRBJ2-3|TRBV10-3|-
TGTGCCATCAGTGAGGGGACCACAGATACGCAGTATTTT
CAISEGTTDTQYF
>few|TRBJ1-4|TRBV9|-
TGTGCCAGCAGCCCCCCCGGGGGCCATGAAAAACTGTTTTTT
CASSPPGGHEKLFF
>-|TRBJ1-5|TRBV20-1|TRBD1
TGCAGTGCTAGAAGGACAGGGCCCCATCAGCCCCAGCATTTT
CSARRTGPHQPQHF
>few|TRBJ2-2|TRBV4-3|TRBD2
TGCGCCAGCAGCCAAGATGGGAGGGCAGGAGTGACCGGGGAGCTGTTTTTT
CASSQDGRAGVTGELFF
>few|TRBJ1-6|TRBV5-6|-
TGTGCCAGCAGCGTCCGGTGGGAGTCACCCCTCCACTTT
CASSVRWESPLHF
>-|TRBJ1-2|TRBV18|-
TGTGCCAGCTCACCACCGTCGGGAAAAGGCTACACCTTC
CASSPPSGKGYTF
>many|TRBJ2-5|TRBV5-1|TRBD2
TGCGCCAGCGGTCAAGGACTAGATCTCGAGACCCAGTACTTC
CASGQGLDLETQYF
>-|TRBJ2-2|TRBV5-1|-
TGCGCCAGCAGCTCCTTAGGAGGCGGGGAGCTGTTTTTT
CASSSLGGGELFF
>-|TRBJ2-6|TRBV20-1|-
TGCAGTGCTAAAACCGGGGCCTCTGGGGCCAACGTCCTGACTTTC
CSAKTGASGANVLTF
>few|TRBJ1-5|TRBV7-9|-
TGTGCCAGCAGCTTAGCGGGCGAAAATCAGCCCCAGCATTTT
CASSLAGENQPQHF
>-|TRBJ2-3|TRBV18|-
TGTGCCAGCTCACCACCACAGGCCCTGAGCACAGATACGCAGTATTTT
CASSPPQALSTDTQYF
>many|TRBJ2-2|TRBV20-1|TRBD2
TGCAGTACCCCTAGCGGGACCGGGGAGCTGTTTTTT
CSTPSGTGELFF
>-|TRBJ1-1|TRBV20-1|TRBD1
TGCAGTGCAAGGACAGGGACTGAAGCTTTCTTT
CSARTGTEAFF
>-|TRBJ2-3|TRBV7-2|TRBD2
TGTGCCAGCAGCCCCCCCTCGACTAGCGGGTACACAGATACGCAGTATTTT
CASSPPSTSGYTDTQYF
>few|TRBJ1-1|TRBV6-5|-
TGTGCCAGCAGTCGCCAAGAGGGGAGGGGGTTAGCTTTCTTT
CASSRQEGRGLAFF
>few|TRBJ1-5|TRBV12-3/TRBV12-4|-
TGTGCCAGCAGTTTTGGAGTTAATCAGCCCCAGCATTTT
CASSFGVNQPQHF
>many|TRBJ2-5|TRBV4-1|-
TGCGCCAGCAGCCAAGTCAACCTAGTTACTTTTGAGACCCAGTACTTC
CASSQVNLVTFETQYF
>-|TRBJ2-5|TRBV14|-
TGTGCCAGCAGCCAAGATGTCGGGTGGGGAGAGACCCAGTACTTC
CASSQDVGWGETQYF
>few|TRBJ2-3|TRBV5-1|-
TGCGCCAGCAGCACCCCCGGGGTTGATACGCAGTATTTT
CASSTPGVDTQYF
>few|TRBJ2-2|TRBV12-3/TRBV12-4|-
TGTGCCAGCAGTTTCTTGAGGCACGGGGAGCTGTTTTTT
CASSFLRHGELFF
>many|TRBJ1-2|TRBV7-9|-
TGTGCCAGCAGCTCCCGCGACAGCTACACCTTC
CASSSRDSYTF
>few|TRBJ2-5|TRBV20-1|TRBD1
TGCAGTGCTAGGATAATCGCGGGCACAGGGGTCCAAGAGACCCAGTACTTC
CSARIIAGTGVQETQYF
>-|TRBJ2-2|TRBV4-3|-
TGCGCCAGCAGCCAAGGGGGAGGGGAGCTGTTTTTT
CASSQGGGELFF
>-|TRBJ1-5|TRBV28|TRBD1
TGTGCCAGCAGTTTATCGGGACAGGGCAATCAGCCCCAGCATTTT
CASSLSGQGNQPQHF
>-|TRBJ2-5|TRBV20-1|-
TGCAGTGCTAGGAGGACCTTCAAGGCAGAGACCCAGTACTTC
CSARRTFKAETQYF
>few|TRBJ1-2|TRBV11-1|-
TGTGCCAGCAGCCAAAGTCTGGTCGGCTACACCTTC
CASSQSLVGYTF
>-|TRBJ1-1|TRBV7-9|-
TGTGCCAGCAGCAAGTTGGGTGACACTGAAGCTTTCTTT
CASSKLGDTEAFF
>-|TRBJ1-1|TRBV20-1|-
TGCAGTGCTGGGGGCGGATGGAACACTGAAGCTTTCTTT
CSAGGGWNTEAFF
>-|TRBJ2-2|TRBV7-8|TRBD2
TGTGCGAGCCGGCTAGCGGGGGCTTTCGGGGAGCTGTATTTT
CASRLAGAFGELYF
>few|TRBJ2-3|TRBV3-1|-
TGTGCCAGCAGCCAGGGCGGGGGCCGGGGGGATACGCAGTATTTT
CASSQGGGRGDTQYF
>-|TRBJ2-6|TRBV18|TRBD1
TGTGCCAGCTCACCAATGGGACAGGCCGTCTCTGGGGCCAACGTCCTGACTTTC
CASSPMGQAVSGANVLTF
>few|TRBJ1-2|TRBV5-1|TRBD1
TGCGCCAGCAGCCCCGGAGGGACAGGGGTCGGCTACACCTTC
CASSPGGTGVGYTF
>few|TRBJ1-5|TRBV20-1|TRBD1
TGCAGTGCTAGAGAACAGGGGGGTTTTTATAGCAATCAGCCCCAGCATTTT
CSAREQGGFYSNQPQHF
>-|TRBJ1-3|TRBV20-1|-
TGCAGTGCTAGGAAGGGAGGAGGTGCGACAGGAAACACCATATATTTT
CSARKGGGATGNTIYF
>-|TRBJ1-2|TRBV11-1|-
TGTGCCAGCAGCCCTCGACGTGGAGACCCTAACTATGGCTACACCTTC
CASSPRRGDPNYGYTF
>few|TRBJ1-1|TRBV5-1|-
TGCGCCAGCAGCTTACTGGGGGCAGTCGCGAACACTGAAGCTTTCTTT
CASSLLGAVANTEAFF
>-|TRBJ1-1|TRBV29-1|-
TGCAGCGGCCGACCGTTCATGAACACTGAAGCTTTCTTT
CSGRPFMNTEAFF
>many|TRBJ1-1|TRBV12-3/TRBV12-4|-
TGTGCCAGCAGTCGTCAGGTGAACACTGAAGCTTTCTTT
CASSRQVNTEAFF
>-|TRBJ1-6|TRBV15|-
TGTGCCACCAGCAGAGATCGGCAGGGCAGTTCACCCCTCCACTTT
CATSRDRQGSSPLHF
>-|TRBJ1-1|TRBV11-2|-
TGTGCCAGCAGCTTAGATTCGGGGGAGGGCACTGAAGCTTTCTTT
CASSLDSGEGTEAFF